The clone carrying this T cell receptor beta chain was recorded a few times. Germline loops: CDR1 SGHAT, CDR2 FQNNGV. CDR3 length: 14 residues. The trim removed 5 bases at V and 6 bases at J, leaving 7 bases unmatched. This record comes from a study of T cells in Graves' hyperthyroidism and ophthalmopathy. The CDR3 regions of TCR beta were amplified from RNA transcripts. With the HTBI primer set, the TCR CDR3 went through a first round of RT-PCR. TCRdb ran MiXCR on the multiplex PCR reads and lists one entry per CDR3 protein. The sample holds approximately 350,000 distinct CDR3 sequences; roughly 15% are singletons and the top ten take roughly a fifth. The cohort's ophthalmopathy patients, a group with duration under 3 months, had a Clinical Activity Score of at least 3 and a NOSPECS grade of at least 4.

This chain links TRBV11-2 with TRBJ2-1; 7 bases agree with TRBD1. The specimen was blood. The clonotype originates from a woman in her sixties with Graves' ophthalmopathy. The CDR3 spells CASSLGQVTNEQFF. DNA of the CDR3: TGTGCCAGCAGCCTCGGACAGGTCACCAATGAGCAGTTCTTC. Supplemented by reference TRBV11-2 and TRBJ2-1, the full variable domain reads EAGVAQSPRYKIIEKRQSVAFWCNPISGHATLYWYQQILGQGPKLLIQFQNNGVVDDSQLPKDRFSAERLKGVDSTLKIQPAKLEDSAVYLCASSLGQVTNEQFFGPGTRLTVL.